These T cell receptor beta chains were read from a single sample in a study of beta chain features in type 1 diabetes. Produced via immunoSEQ multiplex PCR; TCRdb's table is partial and in-frame only. The sample holds 230,000 or so clones, roughly 17% seen once. What was sequenced was naive CD4+ T cells from blood. The receptors come from a man under 40 with type 1 diabetes. Each CDR3 is given with its conserved first and last residue. D genes are given only for firm matches. Size tells how often a clone was seen (once, few, many) or the class of an expanded clone, and some rows leave it out.

v_call,d_call,clone_size,j_call,cdr3_nt,cdr3_aa
TRBV2,TRBD2,NA,TRBJ2-3,TGTGCCAGCAGTGAAATGGCTAGCGGGGGTCGGGATACGCAGTATTTT,CASSEMASGGRDTQYF
TRBV4-2,TRBD2,NA,TRBJ2-3,TGTGCCAGCAGCCAACTACTAGCGGGAGGGAGAACAGATACGCAGTATTTT,CASSQLLAGGRTDTQYF
TRBV7-2,NA,few,TRBJ2-1,TGTGCCAGCAGCTTAACCGGGACCGTGGCCAATGAGCAGTTCTTC,CASSLTGTVANEQFF
TRBV11-2,NA,NA,TRBJ2-3,TGTGCCAGCAGCTCCCAGACGGGGGATACGCAGTATTTT,CASSSQTGDTQYF
TRBV7-2,NA,NA,TRBJ2-3,TGTGCCAGCAGCTTACCGGGTACGCAGTATTTT,CASSLPGTQYF
TRBV6-5,TRBD1,NA,TRBJ2-2,TGTGCCAGCAGATTCGGACAGGCTAGTGCCGGGGAGCTGTTTTTT,CASRFGQASAGELFF
TRBV13,NA,few,TRBJ2-6,TGTGCCAGCAGCTTAAAGTACTCTGGGGCCAACGTCCTGACTTTC,CASSLKYSGANVLTF
TRBV7-2,NA,NA,TRBJ2-3,TGTGCCAGCAGCGTAAGCACAGATACGCAGTATTTT,CASSVSTDTQYF
TRBV28,TRBD2,few,TRBJ2-5,TGTGCCAGCAGCCTACCCCCCGGGACTAGCGGGGAAGAGACCCAGTACTTC,CASSLPPGTSGEETQYF
TRBV11-2,NA,few,TRBJ2-3,TGTGCCAGCAGCTCCCCGGTGGCGGGACGGAGCACAGATACGCAGTATTTT,CASSSPVAGRSTDTQYF
TRBV7-9,TRBD2,NA,TRBJ2-7,TGTGCCAGCAGCTCAGCGGGAGCCTCCTACGAGCAGTACTTC,CASSSAGASYEQYF
TRBV27,NA,few,TRBJ2-1,TGTGCCAGCAAAGGGGGAGTGAGGGACAATGAGCAGTTCTTC,CASKGGVRDNEQFF
TRBV5-1,TRBD2,NA,TRBJ2-5,TGCGCCAGCAGAAGTCTAGCGGGAGGTCAAGAGACCCAGTACTTC,CASRSLAGGQETQYF
TRBV30,TRBD2,NA,TRBJ2-1,TGTGCCTGGACCCTGGGGCTAGCGGGAGTTCAAGGGCAGTTCTTC,CAWTLGLAGVQGQFF
TRBV30,TRBD2,NA,TRBJ2-7,TGTGCCTGGAGAGGAGGGACTAGCGGGCTCTACGAGCAGTACTTC,CAWRGGTSGLYEQYF
TRBV30,NA,NA,TRBJ1-1,TGTGCCTGGAAACGGGATGAAGCTTTCTTT,CAWKRDEAFF
TRBV18,NA,NA,TRBJ2-1,TGTGCCAGCTCACCACCATCCGTAGGGTACAATGAGCAGTTCTTC,CASSPPSVGYNEQFF
TRBV7-8,NA,NA,TRBJ2-7,TGTGCCAGCAGCTTAGAAGGGCAGACCGCCTACGAGCAGTACTTC,CASSLEGQTAYEQYF
TRBV5-1,TRBD2,few,TRBJ2-1,TGCGCCAGCAGCTCCGCCTCACTAGCGGGAGGATACAATGAGCAGTTCTTC,CASSSASLAGGYNEQFF
TRBV28,NA,few,TRBJ2-7,TGTGCCAGCACCGAGCAGGAGGGCCTATACTTC,CASTEQEGLYF
TRBV4-3,NA,few,TRBJ2-7,TGCGCCAGCAGCCTGGACGGTGCCTACGAGCAGTACTTC,CASSLDGAYEQYF
TRBV14,TRBD2,few,TRBJ2-7,TGTGCCAGCAGCCAATTGAGGACTAGCCTCCACGAGCAGTACTTC,CASSQLRTSLHEQYF
TRBV7-2,TRBD1,NA,TRBJ2-5,TGTGCCAGCAGCGGCCGGGACAGGGGGCGTGGGGAGACCCAGTACTTC,CASSGRDRGRGETQYF
TRBV15,TRBD2,few,TRBJ2-7,TGTGCCACCAGCAGAGGGGCTAGCGGGATAAGGAACGAGCAGTACTTC,CATSRGASGIRNEQYF
TRBV15,NA,few,TRBJ2-2,TGTGCCACCAGCAGAGGAGTAATAAATTCCGGGGAGCTGTTTTTT,CATSRGVINSGELFF
TRBV21-1,NA,few,TRBJ2-7,TGTGCCAGCAGCGAGGCAGGGGGGACCTACGAGCAGTACTTC,CASSEAGGTYEQYF
TRBV30,NA,NA,TRBJ2-2,TGTGCCTGGAGTGTACGTGGGGCCGGGGAGCTGTTTTTT,CAWSVRGAGELFF
TRBV2,TRBD1,few,TRBJ1-2,TGTGCCGGGCGGGACAGCCACCCACTTGGCTATGGCTACACCTTC,CAGRDSHPLGYGYTF
TRBV19,TRBD2,few,TRBJ2-1,TGTGCCACTTCGCTCTCCGGGACTAGCGGGAGGAATGAGCAGTTCTTC,CATSLSGTSGRNEQFF
TRBV28,NA,NA,TRBJ1-3,TGTGCCAGCAGCTCACTCAGCGCTGGAAACACCATATATTTT,CASSSLSAGNTIYF
TRBV11-2,TRBD2,few,TRBJ2-3,TGTGCCAGCAGCTTACTCGCGGGAGGGCTCGGAGATACGCAGTATTTT,CASSLLAGGLGDTQYF
TRBV6-5,NA,few,TRBJ2-7,TGTGCCAGCAGTAACACGGACGGCCGAGGGGACGAGCAGTACTTC,CASSNTDGRGDEQYF
TRBV14,NA,few,TRBJ2-2,TGTGCCAGCAGCCCTGCCGACAGAATCCTGTTTTTT,CASSPADRILFF
TRBV11-2,TRBD2,few,TRBJ2-1,TGTGCCAGCAGATTTAGCGGGACGGATGAGCAGTTCTTC,CASRFSGTDEQFF
TRBV9,TRBD1,NA,TRBJ2-1,TGTGCCAGCAGCAACAGGGGTTTAAATGAGCAGTTCTTC,CASSNRGLNEQFF
TRBV7-2,NA,NA,TRBJ1-2,TGTGCCAGCAGCCCGGGGCGGGACCTCTATGGCTACACCTTC,CASSPGRDLYGYTF
TRBV29-1,NA,few,TRBJ2-5,TGCAGCGTCACACCAGGGCAAGAGACCCAGTACTTC,CSVTPGQETQYF
TRBV25-1,TRBD1,few,TRBJ2-7,TGTGCCAGCAGTGAACCGGGACAGTTCCACGAGCAGTACTTC,CASSEPGQFHEQYF
TRBV27,NA,NA,TRBJ2-7,TGTGCCAGCAGTTTTCGGAGACTGACGAGTGTCACCTACGAGCAGTACTTC,CASSFRRLTSVTYEQYF
TRBV7-2,NA,NA,TRBJ2-7,TGTGCCAGCAGCCTACTTCTCTACGAGCAGTACTTC,CASSLLLYEQYF
TRBV7-2,TRBD2,NA,TRBJ2-3,TGTGCCAGCAGCTTAGGGACTAGCGGTCTCACAGATACGCAGTATTTT,CASSLGTSGLTDTQYF
TRBV27,NA,NA,TRBJ2-5,TGTGCCAGCAGTACAACCCTCGGGACCGGTGAGACCCAGTACTTC,CASSTTLGTGETQYF
TRBV20-1,NA,few,TRBJ1-5,TGCAGTGCTTGGGGTGATCAGCCCCAGCATTTT,CSAWGDQPQHF
TRBV29-1,NA,few,TRBJ1-3,TGCAGCGTTGGTGATTATCTCTCTGGAAACACCATATATTTT,CSVGDYLSGNTIYF
TRBV9,TRBD1,NA,TRBJ2-1,TGTGCCAGCAGCGTAGGGACAGGGAGCTACAATGAGCAGTTCTTC,CASSVGTGSYNEQFF
TRBV7-8,NA,NA,TRBJ2-6,TGTGCCAGCAGCATCTTAGACTCTGGGGCCAACGTCCTGACTTTC,CASSILDSGANVLTF
TRBV2,TRBD1,NA,TRBJ1-1,TGTGCCACCACGGGACAGTTGAACACTGAAGCTTTCTTT,CATTGQLNTEAFF
TRBV6-1,NA,NA,TRBJ1-1,TGTGCCAGCAGTGCTGGCAGTGAAGCTTTCTTT,CASSAGSEAFF
TRBV13,TRBD2,few,TRBJ2-1,TGTGCCAGCAGCATAAATAGCGGGGCGGCGGTCCATGAGCAGTTCTTC,CASSINSGAAVHEQFF
TRBV15,NA,NA,TRBJ2-5,TGTGCCACCAGCAGAGATAAGGCACTGCGGACAAGGACCCAGTACTTC,CATSRDKALRTRTQYF
TRBV28,NA,few,TRBJ2-5,TGTGCCAGCAGTTCGCGACAGGGGAGGGCAACAGAGACCCAGTACTTC,CASSSRQGRATETQYF
TRBV28,TRBD1,NA,TRBJ1-2,TGTGCCAGCAGTATGATGGACAGGGATTTCTATGGCTACACCTTC,CASSMMDRDFYGYTF
TRBV6-6,NA,few,TRBJ2-5,TGTGCCAGCAGTTTTTTGCGTGGGGAAGAGACCCAGTACTTC,CASSFLRGEETQYF
TRBV7-2,TRBD2,NA,TRBJ2-3,TGTGCCAGCAGCTTTAGACTAGCGGGCACAGATACGCAGTATTTT,CASSFRLAGTDTQYF